This TCR beta chain appears in the sequencing data of a study of identical twins. Points from the study as a whole: For out-of-frame alpha sequences shared by twins, low generation probability was in excess.

The CDR3 loop spans 15 amino acids. V was pared by 10 bases and J by 2 bases, with 18 bases between. The germline gives CDR1 ENHRY, CDR2 SYGVKD. This clonotype was detected ten times or more. Its antigen remains unidentified. In TCRdb, the 5' RACE reads were re-called with MiXCR into one record per CDR3 protein. The sample yields 260,000 or so distinct CDR3 sequences, approximately 8% seen once. This same sample was also part of a study on yellow fever vaccine responses in identical twins.

The chain carries TRBV10-3 and TRBJ1-5; D is undetermined. The sequenced sample was CD8+ T cells sorted from blood. The source of this sequence is a woman aged 18-29 years in good health. CDR3 nucleotide sequence: TGTGCCACCGGAGAGGGCTGTTCGTGCAATCAGCCCCAGCATTTT. Its translation is CATGEGCSCNQPQHF.